This T cell receptor (beta chain) comes out of a study of cytomegalovirus exposure and HLA in healthy donors (dated by TCRdb to 2016 to 2017). As for the study more broadly: According to an earlier analysis of several hundred of the donors, roughly 180 million T cells yielded over 90 million unique TCR beta sequences and approximately 300 Gb of sequence data. HLA typing covered class I and class II loci at four-digit resolution. A later genetic analysis took genome-wide SNP genotypes for 398 of the 666 donors and used that subset as a discovery cohort. An early release covering roughly 580 HLA-typed donors comprised approximately 300 gigabases of sequencing data and 85 million or so unique TCR sequences. Donor age, sex, ethnicity and CMV serostatus were compiled together with the repertoire data. Among approximately 370 genotyped donors of the cohort, an average of around 250,000 unique TCR beta nucleotide sequences was sequenced per donor, of which approximately 19% were non-productive. The study was designed to test whether signatures of past pathogen exposure could be identified by cataloging public T cell receptors. High-throughput TCR immunosequencing, statistical association of individual TCRs with disease status, and machine learning were combined to predict cytomegalovirus infection status. Rather than drawing on any new phenotypic data, the later analysis identified candidate immune exposures from TCR beta sequences and the way those sequences occurred across donors. The study profiled the T cell repertoires of under 700 subjects by immunosequencing and related them to cytomegalovirus serostatus. To study patterns of TCR occurrence, a later analysis re-analyzed previously published TCR beta repertoires from around 670 donors and added high-resolution HLA genotyping. About 5 DR-DQ haplotypes were handled as single units for association and clustering, since linkage in the cohort was strong. In an earlier analysis of a few hundred of the donors, high-throughput TCR beta sequencing was used to judge whether each TCR beta V gene segment behaved as functional or pseudogenic. All discovery cohort repertoires had been generated using a single sequencing platform. Of the 398 genotyped donors, 70% to 90% were placed in the genetic ancestry cluster associated with self-reported Caucasian donors. Along with the roughly 610-subject first cohort, a separate validation cohort of around 110 different subjects was used. Typing coverage varied by locus: about 620-630 donors for A, B, C, DRB1 and DQB1; approximately 500 for DQA1; 600 to 610 for DPA1; roughly 450 for DPB1.

The CDR1 and CDR2 encoded by the germline V gene are SGDLS and YYNGEE. The CDR3 contains 14 residues, cysteine and phenylalanine counted. This entry keeps only the CDR3 DNA: 42 bases, framed from base 1. V is clipped by 3 bases and J by 0 bases, and the sequence between their germline boundaries is 8 bases long. The cohort was made up of under 800 healthy bone marrow donors. All cohort members were sampled while nominally healthy, although unrecorded immune exposures were likely present. The donor was CMV seronegative and belonged to the group of 320 or so seronegative cohort members. Each donor provided a peripheral blood sample, and peripheral blood mononuclear cells were used for TCR beta sequencing. The Qiagen DNeasy Blood Extraction Kit was used to extract genomic DNA from the blood cell samples. What the research found in general, with its limitations: The 87-base-pair reads could not distinguish some IMGT-functional V segments, including TRBV6-2 and TRBV6-3, so those segments were excluded. A later genetic analysis reported fewer N-insertions in productive TCRs among donors in an Asian-associated ancestry cluster than the approximately 670-donor mean. The only immune exposure information available for the cohort was CMV serostatus. Correlated functional status among segregating V segments might reflect linkage disequilibrium, but an unknown experimental factor could not be ruled out. Assigning TCR associations to individual alleles was difficult when HLA alleles, especially DR and DQ, strongly co-occurred. This cohort had only TCR beta chains sequenced, and the lack of alpha or paired-chain data limited which features could be detected. According to a later analysis, most CMV-associated TCR beta chains appeared to be HLA-restricted, and the HLA associations seemed to be driven largely by CMV exposure. In a later analysis, 15,000 to 20,000 TCR beta sequences were associated with specific HLA alleles at a false discovery rate of 0.05. A further reported finding was that TCR beta sequences accurately predicted the HLA-A and HLA-B alleles for most subjects in the first cohort. A group of highly shared sequence variants was considered likely to be a technical artifact of the sequencing pipeline. According to the authors, the approach could potentially be generalized to other disease states and immunological phenotypes. In vitro tests confirmed that three of the cytomegalovirus-associated TCR beta chains recognize cytomegalovirus antigens. Presence/absence analyses assumed roughly uniform sequencing depth across donors, an assumption that may not hold. Broadly in line with IMGT annotations, most TCR beta V segments showed up in productive rearrangements about 87% or about 30% of the time in an earlier analysis of 450 to 600 of the donors. Seventeen rarely observed V segments, including chromosome 9 orphons, were excluded from the earlier analysis of 550 to 700 of the donors because counts were too low. Across donors, most TCR sequences were observed very rarely, whereas some public TCRs were present in many individuals. In a later genetic analysis, a missense DCLRE1C variant was associated with V-gene and J-gene trimming of TCR beta chains, and the association was replicated in an independent cohort. According to a later analysis, parvovirus B19, influenza, CMV and Epstein-Barr virus appeared linked to several top co-occurrence clusters. The classifier was reported to diagnose cytomegalovirus status with high specificity and sensitivity in both the original cohort and the validation cohort. Because some donors lacked HLA typing at each locus, the association tests relied only on the typed subset. The study listed 150 to 200 TCR beta chains as associated with cytomegalovirus. A later analysis found that TCR association rates varied across HLA loci, with DRB1 alleles showing the most associated TCRs and HLA-C alleles the fewest. A later analysis found that HLA-associated TCR beta chains were more clonally expanded and had lower generation probabilities than equally common non-associated chains.

Note on this clone: The clone's antigen remains unknown. No per-base quality is available; no much larger clone lies one base away.

The library was made by the immunoSEQ multiplex PCR assay. The multiplex PCR relied on a mix of 60 forward primers for TCR Vbeta segments and 13 reverse primers for TCR Jbeta segments. The CDR3 region of rearranged TCR beta genes was amplified from genomic DNA by a multiplex PCR assay. On the Illumina HiSeq System, the amplified TCR beta libraries were sequenced as 87-base-pair reads. The source study handled its data this way. In a later analysis, tens of millions of unique TCR beta chains were counted across the roughly 670 repertoires, and roughly 10 million of these chains were shared by at least two donors. Raw reads were error-corrected and collapsed into unique sequences with a nearest-neighbor algorithm that merged closely related sequences to remove PCR and sequencing errors. To assign V, D and J gene segments, CDR3 sequences were aligned to IMGT reference sequences. For a sequence to be retained, a match of at least six nucleotides was required to both a V gene segment and a J gene segment. A rearrangement counted as productive if the CDR3 had no stop codons and remained in frame with V and J, and every other rearrangement counted as non-productive. Following IMGT convention, CDR3 was defined as the stretch from the second conserved V-encoded cysteine to the conserved J-encoded phenylalanine. In an earlier analysis of 500 to 650 of the donors, sequences lacking an unambiguous match to a single V gene segment were excluded. An earlier analysis of a few hundred of the donors classified V segments as functional when productive rearrangements were above 56.7% and as segregating when the standard deviation between donors was above 5%. A statistical classification framework was developed to diagnose cytomegalovirus status using the catalog of TCR beta chain sequences. V and J gene assignment, in a later analysis, came from comparing TCR nucleotide sequences with IMGT/GENE-DB human TR gene sequences. In a later analysis, CDR3 sequences and most-parsimonious VDJ recombination scenarios were assigned using the TCRdist pipeline. A later analysis defined each TCR beta chain by its CDR3 amino acid sequence plus V-gene family, and excluded reads lacking a unique V-gene family. A later analysis removed 592 highly shared, low-generation-probability nucleotide sequences to deal with suspected cross-contamination and a sequencing artifact. In a later analysis, a clonal expansion index for each public chain was calculated from normalized within-repertoire ranks of inferred template counts. Generation probabilities in a later analysis came from a VDJ recombination model fitted to out-of-frame rearrangements, and those results were checked against IGoR. A later analysis scored TCR-TCR, TCR-HLA and TCR-CMV co-occurrence with hypergeometric tests, applying a repertoire-size bias correction to TCR pairs. A later analysis estimated false discovery rates by permuting HLA or CMV assignments 20 times. In a later analysis, co-occurring TCRs were grouped using DBSCAN, with TCRdist sequence similarity added in when clustering inside HLA-allele-positive subsets. Co-occurrence clustering excluded repertoires with fewer than 30,000 or more than 120,000 public chains, plus five with anomalous nucleotide sharing. TCRdb provides this immuneACCESS table in a form limited to in-frame rearrangements. Some clones are lacking; in checked studies, under half of them reflect an unresolved V gene, and why the rest are absent is not known. D and trimming were read from the DNA, whereas the V and J calls and clone size are those reported in that table. The sample has roughly 150,000 clones on record, about 79% of them singletons. The ten largest account for less than 3% of the sample.

The chain is made from TRBV9 and TRBJ2-3, with the D gene not clear enough to name. The TCR was taken from a male donor in good health and CMV-seronegative. Sequencing was done on a sample of PBMCs. DNA sequence: TGTGCCAGCAGCGAGACTCCTAGCACAGATACGCAGTATTTT. Its protein reads: CASSETPSTDTQYF.